Listed below are T cell receptor beta chains from one sample, sequenced in a study of blood T cells in healthy people across ages. TCRdb independently ran MiXCR on the 5' RACE reads; one entry per CDR3 protein. Here the sample spans around 2 million distinct CDR3 sequences, approximately 40% being singletons. The material sequenced was blood. These receptors all stem from a human donor in good health. Each CDR3 is given without its conserved first and last residue.

V gene	J gene	CDR3 protein
TRBV5-1	TRBJ2-3	ASSFGTGGVSDTQY
TRBV10-3	TRBJ2-7	AISDRARPYEQY
TRBV4-1	TRBJ1-4	ASSHPGNEKLF
TRBV20-1	TRBJ1-6	SARKGGSYNSPLH
TRBV6-5	TRBJ1-6	ASSQGFQSPLH
TRBV29-1	TRBJ1-2	SVRTGRNYGYT
TRBV9	-	ACSVDRGSGYEQY
TRBV20-1	TRBJ2-5	SAREGAVETQY
TRBV11-3	TRBJ2-1	ASSLGQPDVDEQF
TRBV5-6	TRBJ2-3	ASRHGQGWADTQY
TRBV7-2	TRBJ1-1	ASGPWGGANTEAF
TRBV7-8	TRBJ2-1	ASSFTSGNSEKQF
TRBV7-2	TRBJ1-6	ASSSPNRHNSPLH
TRBV15	TRBJ2-1	ATSSTGGLAYNEQF
TRBV6-5	TRBJ1-2	ASSYFSRGDGANYGYT
TRBV7-2	TRBJ1-2	ASTPDSGTDYGYT
TRBV12-3/TRBV12-4	TRBJ2-3	ASRQTLASPSADTQY